The text below deals with one T cell receptor beta chain. The antigen is not known. Sequence at one end of the junction differs from germline and may be a read error. From roughly 0.45 ug total RNA, TCR beta cDNA was generated with a primer in the constant region. Each TCR beta library was derived from three nested multiplex PCR rounds that employed slightly modified ARM-PCR. Both of the initial two PCR rounds ran for nine to ten cycles and employed TRBV1-TRBV30 forward primers alongside a C-beta reverse primer. TCRdb reanalysed the multiplex PCR reads using MiXCR and keeps one entry per CDR3 protein. The repertoire includes tens of thousands of distinct CDR3 sequences, about three quarters of them detected once, and roughly 40% sits in the top ten. From unsorted bulk tissue weighing about 20-32 mg, DNA and RNA were co-extracted. Those sampled were patients whose primary liver carcinoma was treated by surgical resection.

This sample is part of a study of tumor-infiltrating lymphocytes in primary liver carcinoma. Study-wide findings and caveats: Blood trailed tumors significantly in top-250-clone fraction (p = 0.039).

The CDR3 runs 16 residues. Germline CDR1 and CDR2: MGHRA and YSYEKL. J is TRBJ1-6 and V is TRBV4-1, with TRBD1 identical over 9 bases. Sequencing input: liver tumor tissue from sampling region 4. Subset indicated: tumor region T4, right-lateral pole. The clonotype comes from a man in his forties with primary liver carcinoma and hepatitis B virus infection. CDR3 nucleotides: TGTGCCAGCAACCACCACCTACAGGGGGCGGATTCACCCCCCCACTTT. Protein product: CASNHHLQGADSPPHF.